The rows below give T cell receptor beta chains drawn from one sample of a study of blood T cells in healthy people across ages. From the 5' RACE reads, TCRdb called clonotypes with MiXCR, one entry per CDR3 protein. The profile shows around 1,000,000 distinct CDR3 sequences, under 30% of them singletons. A further study also used this sample, focusing on T cells of mothers and their children.

Sequences were obtained from blood. These receptors were obtained from a girl aged 2 to 9 in good health. CDR3s include the opening cysteine and the closing phenylalanine or tryptophan. The D gene is left open where the match is weak. Clone size appears in some rows only: once, few, many, or a class for an expanded clone.

clone size	D gene	V gene	J gene	CDR3 protein	CDR3 DNA
.	TRBD2	TRBV7-2	TRBJ2-5	CASSSSGRALETQYF	TGTGCCAGCAGCTCTAGCGGGAGGGCCCTTGAGACCCAGTACTTC
.	.	TRBV29-1	TRBJ1-3	CSVEDRRSGNTIYF	TGCAGCGTTGAAGACCGGCGCTCTGGAAACACCATATATTTT
few	.	TRBV29-1	TRBJ1-1	CSVEDGRAAEAFF	TGCAGCGTTGAAGATGGCAGGGCGGCTGAAGCTTTCTTT
few	TRBD2	TRBV20-1	TRBJ2-7	CSARARLAGAYEQYF	TGCAGTGCTAGAGCCCGACTAGCGGGAGCCTACGAGCAGTACTTC
once	TRBD1	TRBV5-1	TRBJ1-1	CASSSGFPGQGNTEAFF	TGCGCCAGCAGCTCGGGATTCCCGGGACAGGGGAACACTGAAGCTTTCTTT
.	.	TRBV14	TRBJ1-1	CASSQPGGYTEAFF	TGTGCCAGCAGCCAACCAGGTGGTTACACTGAAGCTTTCTTT
.	.	TRBV7-9	TRBJ1-4	CASSMEAEKLFF	TGTGCCAGCAGCATGGAGGCCGAAAAACTGTTTTTT
.	.	TRBV29-1	TRBJ2-1	CSVRQKLSYNEQFF	TGCAGCGTGCGACAGAAGCTCTCCTACAATGAGCAGTTCTTC
.	.	TRBV7-9	TRBJ1-1	CASSLSHLPTTMNTEAFF	TGTGCCAGCAGCTTATCCCACCTACCGACAACAATGAACACTGAAGCTTTCTTT
.	.	TRBV11-2	TRBJ2-5	CASSDGSRTVQETQYF	TGTGCCAGCAGCGACGGCTCCAGGACAGTCCAAGAGACCCAGTACTTC
few	TRBD1	TRBV7-2	TRBJ2-1	CASNQDRGPYNEQFF	TGTGCCAGCAACCAAGACAGGGGTCCCTACAATGAGCAGTTCTTC
.	TRBD1	TRBV7-3	TRBJ2-3	CASSPGTGGMTDTQYF	TGTGCCAGCAGCCCCGGGACAGGGGGAATGACAGATACGCAGTATTTT
.	.	TRBV28	TRBJ1-5	CASRTGGPSSPQHF	TGTGCCAGCCGGACGGGGGGCCCTTCGTCCCCCCAGCATTTT
.	.	TRBV18	TRBJ1-5	CASSYGQKEPQHF	TGTGCCAGCTCGTACGGACAGAAAGAGCCCCAGCATTTT
once	.	TRBV6-5	TRBJ1-1	CASSYRRGMNTEAFF	TGTGCCAGCAGTTACAGACGGGGGATGAACACTGAAGCTTTCTTT
.	.	TRBV12-3/TRBV12-4	TRBJ1-2	CASSPRTGRDGYTF	TGTGCCAGCAGTCCAAGGACCGGGAGGGATGGCTACACCTTC
few	.	TRBV10-3	TRBJ2-5	CAMSGSGEGETQYF	TGTGCCATGTCGGGTAGCGGAGAGGGGGAGACCCAGTACTTC
few	.	TRBV7-9	TRBJ2-3	CASGRSGPADTQYF	TGTGCCAGCGGGAGAAGCGGACCCGCGGATACGCAGTATTTT
.	TRBD1	TRBV20-1	TRBJ2-7	CSARDRGFYEQYF	TGCAGTGCTAGGGACAGGGGATTCTACGAGCAGTACTTC
few	TRBD1	TRBV19	TRBJ1-2	CASRDRASPDGYTF	TGTGCCAGTAGGGACAGGGCAAGTCCAGATGGCTACACCTTC
many	.	TRBV27	TRBJ2-7	CASSHATDYEQYF	TGTGCCAGCAGCCATGCTACGGATTACGAGCAGTACTTC
.	TRBD2	TRBV7-9	TRBJ2-3	CASSSLAGGPADTQYF	TGTGCCAGCAGTTCACTAGCGGGGGGGCCCGCGGATACGCAGTATTTT
.	.	TRBV29-1	TRBJ2-1	CSVGLGHYNEQFF	TGCAGCGTCGGCCTCGGGCACTACAATGAGCAGTTCTTC
.	TRBD1	TRBV24-1	TRBJ2-3	CATSDQGVDTQYF	TGTGCCACCAGTGATCAGGGGGTAGATACGCAGTATTTT
.	.	TRBV7-9	TRBJ1-2	CASSLAVESNYGYTF	TGTGCCAGCAGCCTTGCCGTCGAGTCTAACTATGGCTACACCTTC
.	TRBD2	TRBV7-9	TRBJ2-3	CASSLDPSGGTDTQYF	TGTGCCAGCAGCTTAGATCCTAGCGGGGGGACAGATACGCAGTATTTT
.	TRBD2	TRBV6-5	TRBJ2-1	CASSSHTSGSGNEQFF	TGTGCCAGCAGTTCCCATACTAGCGGGAGTGGCAATGAGCAGTTCTTC
.	.	TRBV7-3	TRBJ2-3	CASSEGTFSTDTQYF	TGTGCCAGCAGCGAGGGGACTTTTAGCACAGATACGCAGTATTTT
few	.	TRBV29-1	TRBJ1-2	CSPIDLAGGYTF	TGCAGCCCCATCGACCTTGCGGGAGGCTACACCTTC
few	.	TRBV11-3	TRBJ1-1	CASSYLDGGYYITEAFF	TGTGCCAGCAGCTATCTAGACGGGGGGTATTATATCACTGAAGCTTTCTTT
.	.	TRBV4-1	TRBJ2-1	CASSQVTASRGNEQFF	TGCGCCAGCAGCCAAGTCACGGCGTCCCGGGGCAATGAGCAGTTCTTC
.	.	TRBV7-2	TRBJ1-2	CASSSGGYNYGYIF	TGTGCCAGCAGCTCGGGGGGGTACAACTATGGCTACATCTTC
once	.	TRBV5-1	TRBJ2-5	CASSRDDCQETQYF	TGCGCCAGCAGCCGGGACGACTGCCAAGAGACCCAGTACTTC
.	.	TRBV3-1	TRBJ2-3	CASSQDGAPASTDTQYF	TGTGCCAGCAGCCAAGACGGCGCCCCCGCCAGCACAGATACGCAGTATTTT
.	TRBD2	TRBV4-1	TRBJ2-5	CASSQETSGGRRTKTQYF	TGCGCCAGCAGCCAAGAAACTAGCGGGGGGCGGCGTACGAAGACCCAGTACTTC
.	.	TRBV28	TRBJ2-7	CASSLWTYEQYF	TGTGCCAGCAGTTTGTGGACCTACGAGCAGTACTTC
many	TRBD1	TRBV6-6	TRBJ1-2	CASRSGQGTPFGGYTF	TGTGCCAGCAGATCTGGACAGGGGACTCCCTTCGGAGGCTACACCTTC
few	TRBD2	TRBV11-2	TRBJ2-7	CASSPGIAGEEQYF	TGTGCCAGCAGCCCGGGGATAGCGGGAGAGGAGCAGTACTTC
.	.	TRBV11-2	TRBJ2-7	CASSIGDRYEQYF	TGTGCCAGCAGTATCGGTGACCGCTACGAGCAGTACTTC
.	.	TRBV12-3/TRBV12-4	TRBJ2-3	CASSSQHRASADTEYF	TGTGCCAGCAGTTCGCAGCACAGGGCTAGCGCAGATACGGAGTATTTT
few	.	TRBV7-2	TRBJ1-2	CASSLVVGRDYTF	TGTGCCAGCAGCTTAGTTGTGGGAAGGGACTACACCTTC
few	TRBD2	TRBV4-1	TRBJ2-1	CASSQDLASGRVGVKFF	TGCGCCAGCAGCCAAGATTTGGCTAGCGGGAGGGTCGGCGTTAAGTTCTTC